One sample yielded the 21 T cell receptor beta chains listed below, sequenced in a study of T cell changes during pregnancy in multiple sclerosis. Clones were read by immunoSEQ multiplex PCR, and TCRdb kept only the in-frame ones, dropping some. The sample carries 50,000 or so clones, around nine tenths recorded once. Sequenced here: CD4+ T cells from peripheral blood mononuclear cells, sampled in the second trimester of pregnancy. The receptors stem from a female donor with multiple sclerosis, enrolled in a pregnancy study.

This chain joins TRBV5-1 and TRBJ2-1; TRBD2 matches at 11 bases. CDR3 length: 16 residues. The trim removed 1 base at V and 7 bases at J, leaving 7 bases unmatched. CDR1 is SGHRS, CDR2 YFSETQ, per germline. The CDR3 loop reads CASSLLAGGGANEQFF. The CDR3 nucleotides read TGCGCCAGCAGCTTGTTAGCGGGAGGGGGGGCAAATGAGCAGTTCTTC.

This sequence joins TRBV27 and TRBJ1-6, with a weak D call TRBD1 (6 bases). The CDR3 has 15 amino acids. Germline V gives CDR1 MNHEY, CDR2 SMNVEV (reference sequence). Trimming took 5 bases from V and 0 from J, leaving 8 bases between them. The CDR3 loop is CASSDRSSYNSPLHF. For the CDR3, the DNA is TGTGCCAGCAGTGACAGGAGCTCCTATAATTCACCCCTCCACTTT.

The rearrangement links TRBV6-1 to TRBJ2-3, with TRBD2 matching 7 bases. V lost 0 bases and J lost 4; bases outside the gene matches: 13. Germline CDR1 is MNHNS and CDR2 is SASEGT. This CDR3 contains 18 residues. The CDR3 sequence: CASSEAGFGRMIPDTQYF. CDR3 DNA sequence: TGTGCCAGCAGTGAAGCAGGGTTCGGGAGGATGATCCCAGATACGCAGTATTTT.

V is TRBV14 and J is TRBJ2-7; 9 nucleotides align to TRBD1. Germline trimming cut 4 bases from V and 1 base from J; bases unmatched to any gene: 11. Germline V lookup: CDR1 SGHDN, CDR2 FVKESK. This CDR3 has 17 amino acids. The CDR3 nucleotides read TGTGCCAGCAGCCTTACTATTTCCGGGACAGGGTCCTACGAGCAGTACTTC. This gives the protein CASSLTISGTGSYEQYF.

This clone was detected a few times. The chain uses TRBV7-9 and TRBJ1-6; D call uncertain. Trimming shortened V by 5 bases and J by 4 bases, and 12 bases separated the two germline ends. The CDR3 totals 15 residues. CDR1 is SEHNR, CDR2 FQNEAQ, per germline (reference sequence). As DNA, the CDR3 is TGTGCCAGCAGCGAACAAGGGAGATATAATTCACCCCTCCACTTT. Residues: CASSEQGRYNSPLHF. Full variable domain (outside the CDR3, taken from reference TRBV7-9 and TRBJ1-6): DTGVSQNPRHKITKRGQNVTFRCDPISEHNRLYWYRQTLGQGPEFLTYFQNEAQLEKSRLLSDRFSAERPKGSFSTLEIQRTEQGDSAMYLCASSEQGRYNSPLHFGNGTRLTVT.

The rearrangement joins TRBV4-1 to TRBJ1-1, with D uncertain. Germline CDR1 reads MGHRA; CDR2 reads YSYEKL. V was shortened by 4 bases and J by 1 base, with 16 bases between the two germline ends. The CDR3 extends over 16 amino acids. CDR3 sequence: CASSLGGSIGNTEAFF. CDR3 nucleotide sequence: TGCGCCAGCAGCCTTGGAGGTTCTATAGGGAACACTGAAGCTTTCTTT.

The CDR3 protein is CASRLAGNTGELFF. CDR3 sequence (DNA): TGTGCCAGCAGACTAGCGGGAAACACCGGGGAGCTGTTTTTT. The chain has TRBV2 and TRBJ2-2; 10 bases are a match to TRBD2. Germline V gene lookup returns CDR1 SNHLY and CDR2 FYNNEI. The CDR3 contains 14 residues. V lost 6 bases to trimming and J lost 2 bases; unmatched junction nucleotides: 0.

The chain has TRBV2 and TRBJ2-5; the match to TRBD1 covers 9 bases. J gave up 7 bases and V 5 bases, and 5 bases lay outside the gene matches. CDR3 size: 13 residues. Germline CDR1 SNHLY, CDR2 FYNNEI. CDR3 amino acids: CASSKTGGLTQYF. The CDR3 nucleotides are TGTGCCAGCAGTAAAACAGGGGGCCTGACCCAGTACTTC. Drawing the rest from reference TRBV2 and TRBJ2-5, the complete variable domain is EPEVTQTPSHQVTQMGQEVILRCVPISNHLYFYWYRQILGQKVEFLVSFYNNEISEKSEIFDDQFSVERPDGSNFTLKIRSTKLEDSAMYFCASSKTGGLTQYFGPGTRLLVL.

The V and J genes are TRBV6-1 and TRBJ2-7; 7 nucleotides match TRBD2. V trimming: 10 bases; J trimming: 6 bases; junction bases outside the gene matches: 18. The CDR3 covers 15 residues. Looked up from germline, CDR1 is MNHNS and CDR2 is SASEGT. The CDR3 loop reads CATQRASGVSGEQYF. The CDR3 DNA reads TGTGCCACCCAGCGGGCTAGCGGAGTAAGCGGCGAGCAGTACTTC.

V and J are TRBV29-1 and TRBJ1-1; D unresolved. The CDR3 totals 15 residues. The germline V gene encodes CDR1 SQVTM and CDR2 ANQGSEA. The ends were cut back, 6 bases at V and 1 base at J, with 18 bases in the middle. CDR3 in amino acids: CSVLNPLTPNTEAFF. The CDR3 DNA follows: TGCAGCGTCCTAAACCCTTTGACACCGAACACTGAAGCTTTCTTT.

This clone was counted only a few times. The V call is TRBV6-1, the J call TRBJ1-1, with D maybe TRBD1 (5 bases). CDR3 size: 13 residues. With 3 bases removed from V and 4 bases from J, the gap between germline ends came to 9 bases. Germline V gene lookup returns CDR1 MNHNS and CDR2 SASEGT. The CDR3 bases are TGTGCCAGCAGTGATCAGACAGTCACTGAAGCTTTCTTT. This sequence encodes CASSDQTVTEAFF.

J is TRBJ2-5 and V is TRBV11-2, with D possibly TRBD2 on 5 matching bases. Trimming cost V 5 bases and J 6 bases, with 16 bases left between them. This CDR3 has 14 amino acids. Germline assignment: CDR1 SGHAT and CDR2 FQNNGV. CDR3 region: CASSPVRGKKTQYF. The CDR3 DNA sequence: TGTGCCAGCAGCCCCGTCCGGGGTAAAAAGACCCAGTACTTC.

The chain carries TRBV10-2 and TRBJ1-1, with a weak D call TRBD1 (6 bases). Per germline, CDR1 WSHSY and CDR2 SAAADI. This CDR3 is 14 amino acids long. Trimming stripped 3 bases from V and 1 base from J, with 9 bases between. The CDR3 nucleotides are TGCGCCAGCAGTGACCAAGGGGGGAACACTGAAGCTTTCTTT. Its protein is CASSDQGGNTEAFF.

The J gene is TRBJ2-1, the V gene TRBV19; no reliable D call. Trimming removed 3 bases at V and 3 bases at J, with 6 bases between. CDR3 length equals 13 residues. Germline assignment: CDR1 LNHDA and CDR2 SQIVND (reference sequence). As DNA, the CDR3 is TGTGCCAGTAGTATGCGCAACTACAATGAGCAGTTCTTC. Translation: CASSMRNYNEQFF. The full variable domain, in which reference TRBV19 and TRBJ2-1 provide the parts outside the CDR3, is DGGITQSPKYLFRKEGQNVTLSCEQNLNHDAMYWYRQDPGQGLRLIYYSQIVNDFQKGDIAEGYSVSREKKESFPLTVTSAQKNPTAFYLCASSMRNYNEQFFGPGTRLTVL.

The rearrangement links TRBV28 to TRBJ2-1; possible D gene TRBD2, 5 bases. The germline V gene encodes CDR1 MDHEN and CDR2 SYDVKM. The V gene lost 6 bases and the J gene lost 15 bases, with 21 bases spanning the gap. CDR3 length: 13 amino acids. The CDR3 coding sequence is TGTGCCAGCAGCCCCCGAACTGGACTTTTTTGGTTCTTC. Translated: CASSPRTGLFWFF.

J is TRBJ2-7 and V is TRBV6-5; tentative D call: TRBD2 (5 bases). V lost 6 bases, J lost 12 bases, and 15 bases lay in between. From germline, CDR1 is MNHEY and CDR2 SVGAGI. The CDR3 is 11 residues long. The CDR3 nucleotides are TGTGCCAGCAGACTAGACGGACTTACGTACTTC. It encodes CASRLDGLTYF.

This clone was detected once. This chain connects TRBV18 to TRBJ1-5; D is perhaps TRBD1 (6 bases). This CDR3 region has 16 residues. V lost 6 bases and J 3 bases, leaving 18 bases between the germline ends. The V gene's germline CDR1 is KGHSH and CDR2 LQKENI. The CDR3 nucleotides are TGTGCCAGCTCCCCGTCCGCCAGGGGTAACAATCAGCCCCAGCATTTT. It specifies CASSPSARGNNQPQHF.

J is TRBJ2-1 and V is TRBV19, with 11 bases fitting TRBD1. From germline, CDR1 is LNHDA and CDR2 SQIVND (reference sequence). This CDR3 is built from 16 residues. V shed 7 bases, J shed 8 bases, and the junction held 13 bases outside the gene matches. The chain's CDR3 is CASKTSGQGDLDEQFF. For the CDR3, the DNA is TGTGCCAGTAAAACCTCGGGACAGGGGGACCTCGATGAGCAGTTCTTC.

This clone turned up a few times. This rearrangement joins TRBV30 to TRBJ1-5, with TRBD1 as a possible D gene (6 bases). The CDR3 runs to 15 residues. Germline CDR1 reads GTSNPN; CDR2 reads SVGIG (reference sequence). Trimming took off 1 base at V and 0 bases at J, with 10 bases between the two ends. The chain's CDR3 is CAWSEGQNSNQPQHF. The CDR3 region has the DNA TGTGCCTGGAGTGAAGGACAGAATAGCAATCAGCCCCAGCATTTT.

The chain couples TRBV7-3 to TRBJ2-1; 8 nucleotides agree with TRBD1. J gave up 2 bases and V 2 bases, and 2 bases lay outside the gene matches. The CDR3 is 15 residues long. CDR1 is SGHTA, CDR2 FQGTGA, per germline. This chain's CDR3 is CASSLDRGTYNEQFF. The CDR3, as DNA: TGTGCCAGCAGCTTAGACAGGGGTACCTACAATGAGCAGTTCTTC.

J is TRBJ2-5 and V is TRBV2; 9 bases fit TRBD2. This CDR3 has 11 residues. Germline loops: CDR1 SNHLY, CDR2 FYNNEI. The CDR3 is CVASGEETQYF. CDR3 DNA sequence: TGTGTGGCTAGCGGGGAAGAGACCCAGTACTTC.